This passage covers 12 T cell receptor beta chains from one sample sequenced in a study of cytomegalovirus exposure and HLA in healthy donors. Primers included in the PCR were 60 Vbeta and 13 Jbeta primers. The repertoire was sequenced with immunoSEQ multiplex PCR; TCRdb's copy has only in-frame clones and lacks some. Of 150,000 to 200,000 clones detected, roughly 79% appear once; the ten largest clones hold roughly 4.5%. The sample was PBMCs. These receptor sequences come from a young woman in good health and CMV-seropositive.

A few counts support this clone. The chain couples TRBV15 to TRBJ1-1; D is possibly TRBD1 (5 bases). The CDR3 spans 18 residues. V shed 4 bases and J shed 0 bases, with 21 bases lying between them. Per germline, CDR1 LNHNV and CDR2 YYDKDF (reference sequence). The CDR3 loop reads CATSKEGSGFGMNTEAFF. The CDR3 DNA follows: TGTGCCACCAGCAAAGAGGGGAGTGGTTTTGGAATGAACACTGAAGCTTTCTTT.

This sequence joins TRBV11-2 and TRBJ2-5; D ambiguous. The V end lost 3 bases, the J end lost 5 bases, and 10 bases lay between the germline ends. CDR1 and CDR2 (germline): SGHAT, FQNNGV. The CDR3 covers 13 residues. CDR3 bases: TGTGCCAGCAGCTTGTCCTCCCGGGAGACCCAGTACTTC. Residues: CASSLSSRETQYF. The variable domain in full, with the rest retrieved from reference TRBV11-2 and TRBJ2-5, is EAGVAQSPRYKIIEKRQSVAFWCNPISGHATLYWYQQILGQGPKLLIQFQNNGVVDDSQLPKDRFSAERLKGVDSTLKIQPAKLEDSAVYLCASSLSSRETQYFGPGTRLLVL.

The chain links TRBV15 to TRBJ2-1; TRBD2 matches 12 bases. The V gene end was trimmed by 5 bases and the J gene end by 0 bases; junction bases not matched to a gene: 8. Germline-derived CDR1 and CDR2 are LNHNV and YYDKDF (reference sequence). The CDR3 contains 18 residues. Here the CDR3 DNA reads TGTGCCACCAGCCTTACTAGCGGGGGGCTCCGCTCCTACAATGAGCAGTTCTTC. This sequence encodes CATSLTSGGLRSYNEQFF.

This clone appeared once. The chain links TRBV5-1 to TRBJ2-3; 10 bases map to TRBD1. The CDR3 consists of 17 residues. J was trimmed by 6 bases and V by 2 bases; bases with no gene match: 12. Germline V gene lookup returns CDR1 SGHRS and CDR2 YFSETQ. The CDR3, as DNA: TGCGCCAGCAGCTTCAGATACCGGGACAGGGGCCCGGATACGCAGTATTTT. As protein: CASSFRYRDRGPDTQYF.

This chain links TRBV19 with TRBJ1-4, with TRBD1 matching over 10 bases. Unmatched junction bases numbered 9, after V lost 3 bases and J lost 8 bases. The CDR3 has 16 residues. Germline V gene sequence: CDR1 LNHDA, CDR2 SQIVND (reference sequence). The chain's CDR3 is CASSIFPGQGHEKLFF. CDR3 in DNA: TGTGCCAGTAGTATTTTCCCGGGACAGGGGCACGAAAAACTGTTTTTT.

The rearrangement joins TRBV7-8 to TRBJ2-7, with TRBD1 matching 8 bases. Trimming cost V 1 base and J 3 bases; bases outside gene matches: 8. The CDR3 sequence is 16 residues long. Looked up from germline, CDR1 is SGHVS and CDR2 is FQNEAQ. CDR3 sequence (DNA): TGTGCCAGCAGCTTAGGGTCTTGGACAGGGAACTACGAGCAGTACTTC. It encodes CASSLGSWTGNYEQYF. The full variable domain, rest sourced from reference TRBV7-8 and TRBJ2-7, is GAGVSQSPRYKVAKRGQDVALRCDPISGHVSLFWYQQALGQGPEFLTYFQNEAQLDKSGLPSDRFFAERPEGSVSTLKIQRTQQEDSAVYLCASSLGSWTGNYEQYFGPGTRLTVT.

The J gene is TRBJ2-1, the V gene TRBV7-9; weak D call: TRBD2 (7 bases). The CDR3 has 15 amino acids. The V gene's germline CDR1 is SEHNR and CDR2 FQNEAQ (reference sequence). V lost 8 bases to trimming and J lost 4 bases, with 18 bases between them. CDR3 DNA: TGTGCCAGCCTTTGGGGGGGGCTCGGATACAATGAGCAGTTCTTC. Protein product: CASLWGGLGYNEQFF.

Concerning this clone itself: A junction boundary mismatches the germline segment, possibly from a read error. The CDR3, as DNA: TGTGCTAGCAGCTTAAATGCGGGCTGGGAGCAGTTCTTC. Translated: CASSLNAGWEQFF. The chain joins TRBV7-7 to TRBJ2-1; TRBD2 might be the D (5 bases). This CDR3 has 13 residues. The germline CDR1 and CDR2 sequences are SSHAT and FNYEAQ (reference sequence).

The V and J genes are TRBV6-1 and TRBJ2-7; 8 bases agree with TRBD1. The length of the CDR3 is 13 residues. Germline assignment: CDR1 MNHNS and CDR2 SASEGT. V was pared by 8 bases and J by 1 base, with 4 bases of the junction left unmatched. The CDR3 DNA follows: TGTGCCAGCTGGGACAGGCTATCCTACGAGCAGTACTTC. Translated: CASWDRLSYEQYF.

The V and J genes are TRBV5-1 and TRBJ1-5; 7 nucleotides line up with TRBD1. V was clipped by 0 bases and J by 7 bases; unmatched bases: 4. The CDR3 covers 14 residues. The germline gives CDR1 SGHRS, CDR2 YFSETQ. The CDR3 DNA is TGCGCCAGCAGCTTGGGGACAGGAAAACAGCCCCAGCATTTT. It translates to CASSLGTGKQPQHF.

The V call is TRBV9, the J call TRBJ2-1; the D gene is possibly TRBD1 (5 bases). There are 15 residues in the CDR3. Germline V lookup: CDR1 SGDLS, CDR2 YYNGEE. The V and J ends lost 3 bases and 6 bases respectively, with 16 bases between them. DNA for the CDR3: TGTGCCAGCAGCGCCCCCCTGGGTGGGGCCAATGAGCAGTTCTTC. Encoded protein: CASSAPLGGANEQFF.

The chain employs TRBV23-1 and TRBJ2-7, with TRBD1 matching over 12 bases. TRBV23-1 counts as an open reading frame of uncertain function. V lost 3 bases and J lost 4; bases outside the gene matches: 16. The CDR3 length is 19 residues. CDR3 sequence reads: CASSQGDRGRFGRSYEQYF. DNA of the CDR3: TGCGCCAGCAGTCAGGGGGACAGGGGGCGTTTTGGCCGATCTTACGAGCAGTACTTC.